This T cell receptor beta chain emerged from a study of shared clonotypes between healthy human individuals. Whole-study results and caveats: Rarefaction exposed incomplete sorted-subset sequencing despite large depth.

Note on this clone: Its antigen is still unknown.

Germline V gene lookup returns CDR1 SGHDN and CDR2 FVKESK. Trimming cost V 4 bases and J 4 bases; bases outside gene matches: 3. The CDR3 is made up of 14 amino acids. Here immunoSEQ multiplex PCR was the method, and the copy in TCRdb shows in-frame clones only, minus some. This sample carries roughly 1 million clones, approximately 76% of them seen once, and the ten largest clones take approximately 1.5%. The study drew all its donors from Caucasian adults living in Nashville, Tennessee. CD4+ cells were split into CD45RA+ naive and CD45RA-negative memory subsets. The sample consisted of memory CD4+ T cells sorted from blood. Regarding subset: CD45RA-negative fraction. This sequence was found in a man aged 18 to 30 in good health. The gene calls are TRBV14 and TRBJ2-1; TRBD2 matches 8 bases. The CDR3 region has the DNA TGTGCCAGCAGCCCGGGACTAGGATACAATGAGCAGTTCTTC. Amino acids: CASSPGLGYNEQFF.